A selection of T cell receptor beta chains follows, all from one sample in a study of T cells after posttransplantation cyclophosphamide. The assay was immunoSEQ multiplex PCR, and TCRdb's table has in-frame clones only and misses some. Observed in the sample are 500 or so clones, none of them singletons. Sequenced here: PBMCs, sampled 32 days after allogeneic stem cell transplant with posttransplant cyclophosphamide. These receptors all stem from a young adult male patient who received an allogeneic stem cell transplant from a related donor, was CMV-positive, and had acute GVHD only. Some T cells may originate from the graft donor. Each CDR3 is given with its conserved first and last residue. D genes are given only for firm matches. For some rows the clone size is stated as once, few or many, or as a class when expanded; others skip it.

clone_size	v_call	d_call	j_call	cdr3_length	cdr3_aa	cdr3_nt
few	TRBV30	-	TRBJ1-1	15	CAWSVHLSLNTEAFF	TGTGCCTGGAGTGTACACCTCTCCCTCAACACTGAAGCTTTCTTT
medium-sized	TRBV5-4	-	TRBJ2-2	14	CASSLRTPPGELFF	TGTGCCAGCAGCTTGAGAACTCCTCCCGGGGAGCTGTTTTTT
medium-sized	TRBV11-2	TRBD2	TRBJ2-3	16	CASSSGTSGGSDTQYF	TGTGCCAGCAGCTCCGGGACTAGCGGGGGATCAGATACGCAGTATTTT
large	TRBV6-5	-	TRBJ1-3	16	CASSYSRTGSGNTIYF	TGTGCCAGCAGTTACTCACGGACTGGCTCTGGAAACACCATATATTTT
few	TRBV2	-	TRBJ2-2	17	CASSESPGTSLTGELFF	TGTGCCAGCAGTGAAAGCCCAGGGACATCTCTTACCGGGGAGCTGTTTTTT
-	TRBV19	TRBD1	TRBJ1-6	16	CASSISNRGWNSPLHF	TGTGCCAGTAGTATCTCAAACAGGGGATGGAATTCACCCCTCCACTTT
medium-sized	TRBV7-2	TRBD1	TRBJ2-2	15	CASSLDRGRTGELFF	TGTGCCAGCAGCTTGGACAGGGGACGGACCGGGGAGCTGTTTTTT
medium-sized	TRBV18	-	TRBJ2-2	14	CASSPQSVTGELFF	TGTGCCAGCTCACCGCAGTCAGTAACCGGGGAGCTGTTTTTT
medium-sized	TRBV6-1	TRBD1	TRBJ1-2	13	CASSSDRGYGYTF	TGTGCCAGCAGTTCGGACAGGGGTTATGGCTACACCTTC
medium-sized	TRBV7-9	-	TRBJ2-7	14	CASSLGGSTQEQYF	TGTGCCAGCAGCTTAGGGGGCTCTACTCAGGAGCAGTACTTC